This T cell receptor (beta chain) was identified in a study of T cells in Graves' hyperthyroidism and ophthalmopathy. In this sample, this clonotype turned up many times. Researchers took RNA transcripts and amplified the TCR beta CDR3 regions from them. The TCR CDR3 first-round RT-PCR relied on the HTBI primer set. One entry per CDR3 protein results from TCRdb running MiXCR on the multiplex PCR reads. The repertoire holds some 690,000 distinct CDR3 sequences, with 17% as singletons. V was trimmed by 5 bases and J by 0 bases, leaving 11 bases between them. This CDR3 has 15 amino acids. Germline V gene sequence: CDR1 MNHEY, CDR2 SVGEGT. Each diagnosis drew on symptoms, thyroxine, TRAb, thyroid ultrasound and orbital computed tomography findings. PBMCs came from 8.5 to 10 ml fresh peripheral blood.

The rearrangement uses TRBV6-2 or TRBV6-3 and TRBJ2-1, with D possibly matching TRBD1 (5 bases). Sequenced sample: blood. The source of this sequence is a man aged 50-59 years with Graves' hyperthyroidism. CDR3 sequence reads: CASSGAFVSYNEQFF. CDR3 sequence (DNA): TGTGCCAGCAGTGGGGCCTTCGTCTCCTACAATGAGCAGTTCTTC.